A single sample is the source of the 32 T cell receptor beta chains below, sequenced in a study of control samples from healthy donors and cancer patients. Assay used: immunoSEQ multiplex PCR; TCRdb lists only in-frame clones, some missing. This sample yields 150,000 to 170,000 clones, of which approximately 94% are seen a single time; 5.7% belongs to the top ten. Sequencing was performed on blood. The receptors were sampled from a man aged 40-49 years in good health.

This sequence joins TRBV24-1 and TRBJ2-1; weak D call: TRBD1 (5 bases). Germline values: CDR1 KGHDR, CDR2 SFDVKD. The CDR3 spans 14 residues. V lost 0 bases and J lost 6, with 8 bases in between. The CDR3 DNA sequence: TGTGCCACCAGTGATTTGGGTAGGGGCAATGAGCAGTTCTTC. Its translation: CATSDLGRGNEQFF.

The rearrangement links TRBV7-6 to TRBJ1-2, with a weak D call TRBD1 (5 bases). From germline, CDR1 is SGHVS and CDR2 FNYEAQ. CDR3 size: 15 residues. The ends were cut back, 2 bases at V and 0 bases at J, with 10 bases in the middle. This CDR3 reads CASSLRPTANYGYTF. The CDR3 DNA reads TGTGCCAGCAGCTTAAGGCCGACAGCTAACTATGGCTACACCTTC.

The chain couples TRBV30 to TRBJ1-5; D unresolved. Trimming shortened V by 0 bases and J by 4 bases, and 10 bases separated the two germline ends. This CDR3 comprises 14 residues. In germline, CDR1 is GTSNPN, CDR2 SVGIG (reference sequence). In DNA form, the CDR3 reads TGTGCCTGGAGTGTAGGAGGGTCAAATCAGCCCCAGCATTTT. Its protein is CAWSVGGSNQPQHF. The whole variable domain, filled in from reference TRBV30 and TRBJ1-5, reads SQTIHQWPATLVQPVGSPLSLECTVEGTSNPNLYWYRQAAGRGLQLLFYSVGIGQISSEVPQNLSASRPQDRQFILSSKKLLLSDSGFYLCAWSVGGSNQPQHFGDGTRLSIL.

The CDR3 nucleotides read TGCGCCAGCGTGTCCCGTCCCGTTACAATTCCTAACTATGGCTACACCTTC. Amino acids: CASVSRPVTIPNYGYTF. V gene TRBV23-1 combines with J gene TRBJ1-2; D gene ambiguous. TRBV23-1 is an ORF for which the function is uncertain. The CDR3 contains 17 residues. V was trimmed by 8 bases and J by 0 bases, leaving 22 bases between them.

CDR3 nucleotides: TGTGCCAGCAGCTCATCCGGAACACTAAACACCGGGGAGCTGTTTTTT. This translates into CASSSSGTLNTGELFF. The chain employs TRBV5-5 and TRBJ2-2; unclear D gene. In germline, CDR1 is SGHKS, CDR2 YYEKEE (reference sequence). V lost 3 bases and J lost 2, with 14 bases in between. The CDR3 sequence is 16 residues long. The variable domain in full, completed from reference TRBV5-5 and TRBJ2-2, reads DAGVTQSPTHLIKTRGQQVTLRCSPISGHKSVSWYQQVLGQGPQFIFQYYEKEERGRGNFPDRFSARQFPNYSSELNVNALLLGDSALYLCASSSSGTLNTGELFFGEGSRLTVL.

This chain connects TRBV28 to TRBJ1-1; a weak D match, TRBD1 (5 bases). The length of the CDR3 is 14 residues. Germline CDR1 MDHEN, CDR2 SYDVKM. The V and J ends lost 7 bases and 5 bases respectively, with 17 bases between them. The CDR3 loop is CASNPAGRGTEAFF. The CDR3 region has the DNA TGTGCCAGCAACCCCGCGGGGCGGGGGACTGAAGCTTTCTTT.

CDR3 region: CASSGVGVSNQPQHF. CDR3 DNA: TGTGCCAGCAGTGGAGTGGGGGTTAGCAATCAGCCCCAGCATTTT. This chain uses TRBV2 with TRBJ1-5; D may be TRBD1 (5 bases). The CDR3 covers 15 residues. Germline CDR1 SNHLY, CDR2 FYNNEI. The V end lost 4 bases, the J end lost 0 bases, and 10 bases lay between the germline ends.

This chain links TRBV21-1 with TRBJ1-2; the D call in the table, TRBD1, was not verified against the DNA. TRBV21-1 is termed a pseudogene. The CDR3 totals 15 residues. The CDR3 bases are TGTGCCAGCAGCCCCCGACAGGGGGCTCGAGGTGGCTACACCTTC. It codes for CASSPRQGARGGYTF.

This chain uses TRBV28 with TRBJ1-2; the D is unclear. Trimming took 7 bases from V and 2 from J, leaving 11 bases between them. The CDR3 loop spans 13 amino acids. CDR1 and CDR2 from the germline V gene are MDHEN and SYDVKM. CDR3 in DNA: TGTGCCAGCACCCTGACACAAAACTATGGCTACACCTTC. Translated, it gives CASTLTQNYGYTF.

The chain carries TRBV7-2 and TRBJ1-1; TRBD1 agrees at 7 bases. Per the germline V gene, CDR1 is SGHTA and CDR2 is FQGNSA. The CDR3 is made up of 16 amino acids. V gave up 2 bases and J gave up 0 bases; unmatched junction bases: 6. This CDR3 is CASSLTGARVNTEAFF. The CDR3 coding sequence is TGTGCCAGCAGCTTAACAGGGGCCAGAGTGAACACTGAAGCTTTCTTT. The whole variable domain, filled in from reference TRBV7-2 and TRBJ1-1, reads GAGVSQSPSNKVTEKGKDVELRCDPISGHTALYWYRQSLGQGLEFLIYFQGNSAPDKSGLPSDRFSAERTGGSVSTLTIQRTQQEDSAVYLCASSLTGARVNTEAFFGQGTRLTVV.

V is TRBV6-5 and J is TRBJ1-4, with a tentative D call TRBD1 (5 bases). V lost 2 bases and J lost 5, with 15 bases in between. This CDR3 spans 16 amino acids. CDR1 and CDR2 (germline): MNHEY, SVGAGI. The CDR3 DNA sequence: TGTGCCAGCAGTTACACGATCAACAGGCAAAATGAAAAACTGTTTTTT. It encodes CASSYTINRQNEKLFF.

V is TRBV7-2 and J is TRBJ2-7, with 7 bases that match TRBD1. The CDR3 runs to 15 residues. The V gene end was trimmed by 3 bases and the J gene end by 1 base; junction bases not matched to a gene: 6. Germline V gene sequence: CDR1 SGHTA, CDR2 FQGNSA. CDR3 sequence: CASSLGQSSSYEQYF. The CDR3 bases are TGTGCCAGCAGCTTGGGACAGAGCTCATCCTACGAGCAGTACTTC.

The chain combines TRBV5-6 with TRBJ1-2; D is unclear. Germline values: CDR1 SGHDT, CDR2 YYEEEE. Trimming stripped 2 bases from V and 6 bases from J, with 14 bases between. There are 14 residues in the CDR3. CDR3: CASSFSYRTDGYTF. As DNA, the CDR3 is TGTGCCAGCAGCTTCAGTTATAGGACGGATGGCTACACCTTC.

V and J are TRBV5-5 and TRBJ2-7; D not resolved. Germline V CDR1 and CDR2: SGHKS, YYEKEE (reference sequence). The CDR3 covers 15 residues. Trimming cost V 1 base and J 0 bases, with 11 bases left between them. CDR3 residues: CASSLIQQSSYEQYF. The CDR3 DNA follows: TGTGCCAGCAGCTTGATACAGCAAAGCTCCTACGAGCAGTACTTC.

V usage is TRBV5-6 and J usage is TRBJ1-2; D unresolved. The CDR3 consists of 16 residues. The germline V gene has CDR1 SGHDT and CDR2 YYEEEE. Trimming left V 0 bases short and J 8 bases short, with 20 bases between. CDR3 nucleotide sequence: TGTGCCAGCAGCTTGGATTTGTTCCTCAGCCTCCAGGGCTACACCTTC. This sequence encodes CASSLDLFLSLQGYTF.

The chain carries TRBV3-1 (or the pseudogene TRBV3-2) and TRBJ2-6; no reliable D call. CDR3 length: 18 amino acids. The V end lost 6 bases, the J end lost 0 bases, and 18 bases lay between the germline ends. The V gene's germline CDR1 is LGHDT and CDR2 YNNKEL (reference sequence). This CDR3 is CASSLPRSVSSGANVLTF. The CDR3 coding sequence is TGTGCCAGCAGTCTTCCCCGCAGTGTATCCTCTGGGGCCAACGTCCTGACTTTC.

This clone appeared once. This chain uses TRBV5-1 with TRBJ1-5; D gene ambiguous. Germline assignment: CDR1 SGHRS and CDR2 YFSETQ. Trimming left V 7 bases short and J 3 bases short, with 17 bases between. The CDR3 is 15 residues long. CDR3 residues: CASSTEPGFNQPQHF. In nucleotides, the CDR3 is TGCGCCAGCTCGACCGAGCCGGGCTTCAATCAGCCCCAGCATTTT.

CDR3 in amino acids: CASMPHGYGEAFF. The CDR3 DNA reads TGTGCCAGTATGCCCCACGGGTACGGCGAAGCTTTCTTT. This rearrangement joins TRBV19 to TRBJ1-1, with D uncertain. The CDR3 runs to 13 residues. The V gene lost 7 bases and the J gene lost 8 bases, with 17 bases spanning the gap. The V gene's germline CDR1 is LNHDA and CDR2 SQIVND (reference sequence).

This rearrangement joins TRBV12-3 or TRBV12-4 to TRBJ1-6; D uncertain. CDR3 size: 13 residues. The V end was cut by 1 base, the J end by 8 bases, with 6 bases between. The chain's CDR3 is CASSLGADSPLHF. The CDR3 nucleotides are TGTGCCAGCAGTTTAGGGGCGGATTCACCCCTCCACTTT.

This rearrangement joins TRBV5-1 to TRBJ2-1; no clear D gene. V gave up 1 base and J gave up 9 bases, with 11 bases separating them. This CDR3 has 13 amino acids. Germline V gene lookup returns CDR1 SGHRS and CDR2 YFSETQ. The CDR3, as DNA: TGCGCCAGCAGCTTGAGCGCGAACGGTGAGCAGTTCTTC. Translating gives CASSLSANGEQFF.

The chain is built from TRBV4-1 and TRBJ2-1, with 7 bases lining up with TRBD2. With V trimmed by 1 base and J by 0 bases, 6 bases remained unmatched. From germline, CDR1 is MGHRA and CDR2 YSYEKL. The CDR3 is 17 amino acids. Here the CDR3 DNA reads TGCGCCAGCAGCCAAGGGACGGGCGGGGGCTCCTACAATGAGCAGTTCTTC. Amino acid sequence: CASSQGTGGGSYNEQFF.

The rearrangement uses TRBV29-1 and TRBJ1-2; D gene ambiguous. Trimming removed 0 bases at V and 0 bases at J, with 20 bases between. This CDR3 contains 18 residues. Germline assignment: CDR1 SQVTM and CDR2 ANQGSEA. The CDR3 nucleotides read TGCAGCGTTGAAGATGCCGGCCACCCAACATACACTAACTATGGCTACACCTTC. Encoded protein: CSVEDAGHPTYTNYGYTF.

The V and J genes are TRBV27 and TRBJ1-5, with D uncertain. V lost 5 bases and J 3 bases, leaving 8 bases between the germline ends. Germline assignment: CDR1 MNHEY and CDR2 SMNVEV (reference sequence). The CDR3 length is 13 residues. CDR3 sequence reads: CASSEQYNQPQHF. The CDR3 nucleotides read TGTGCCAGCAGTGAACAGTACAATCAGCCCCAGCATTTT.

CDR3 loop: CASSLVAGTGGVGYTF. The CDR3 nucleotides read TGCGCCAGCAGCTTGGTTGCCGGGACAGGGGGCGTTGGCTACACCTTC. This sequence joins TRBV5-1 and TRBJ1-2, with 12 bases fitting TRBD1. V trimming: 0 bases; J trimming: 7 bases; junction bases outside the gene matches: 7. This CDR3 region has 16 residues. The germline CDR1 and CDR2 sequences are SGHRS and YFSETQ.

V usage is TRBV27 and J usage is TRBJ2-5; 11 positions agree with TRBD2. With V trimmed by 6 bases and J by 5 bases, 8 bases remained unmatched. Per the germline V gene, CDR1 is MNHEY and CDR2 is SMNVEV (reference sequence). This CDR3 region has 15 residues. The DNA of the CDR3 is TGTGCCAGCAGCGCCAGACTAGCGGGGTCGGAGACCCAGTACTTC. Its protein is CASSARLAGSETQYF.

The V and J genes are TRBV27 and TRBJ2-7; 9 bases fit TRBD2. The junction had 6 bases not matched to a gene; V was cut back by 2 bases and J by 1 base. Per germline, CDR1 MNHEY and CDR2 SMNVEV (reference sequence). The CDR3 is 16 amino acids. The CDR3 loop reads CASSLSGGYTSYEQYF. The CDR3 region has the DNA TGTGCCAGCAGTTTAAGCGGGGGGTACACATCCTACGAGCAGTACTTC.

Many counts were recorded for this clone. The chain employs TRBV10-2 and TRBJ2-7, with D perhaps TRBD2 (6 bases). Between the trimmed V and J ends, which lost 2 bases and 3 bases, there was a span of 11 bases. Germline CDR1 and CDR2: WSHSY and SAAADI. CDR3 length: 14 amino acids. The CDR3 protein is CASSEGRWGYEQYF. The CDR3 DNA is TGCGCCAGCAGTGAGGGGAGGTGGGGCTACGAGCAGTACTTC.

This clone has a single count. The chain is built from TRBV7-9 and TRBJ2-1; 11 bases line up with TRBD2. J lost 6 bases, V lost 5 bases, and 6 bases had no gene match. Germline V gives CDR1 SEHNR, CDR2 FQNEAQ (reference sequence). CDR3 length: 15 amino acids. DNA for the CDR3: TGTGCCAGCAGCCGCGGGACTAGCGGTCGCAATGAGCAGTTCTTC. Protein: CASSRGTSGRNEQFF.

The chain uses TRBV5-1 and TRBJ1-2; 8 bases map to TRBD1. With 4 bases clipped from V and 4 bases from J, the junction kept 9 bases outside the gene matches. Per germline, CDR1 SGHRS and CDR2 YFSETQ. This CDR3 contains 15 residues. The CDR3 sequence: CASSRDRRTPYGYTF. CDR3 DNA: TGCGCCAGCAGCAGGGACAGGAGGACTCCCTATGGCTACACCTTC. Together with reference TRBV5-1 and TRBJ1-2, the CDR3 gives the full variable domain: KAGVTQTPRYLIKTRGQQVTLSCSPISGHRSVSWYQQTPGQGLQFLFEYFSETQRNKGNFPGRFSGRQFSNSRSEMNVSTLELGDSALYLCASSRDRRTPYGYTFGSGTRLTVV.

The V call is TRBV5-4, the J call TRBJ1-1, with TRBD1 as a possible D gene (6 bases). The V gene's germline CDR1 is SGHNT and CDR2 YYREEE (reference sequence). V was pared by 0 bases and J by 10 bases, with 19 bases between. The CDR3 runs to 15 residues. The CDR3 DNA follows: TGTGCCAGCAGCTTGGCGGGCGGCCGGGGGGCGGTAGCTTTCTTT. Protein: CASSLAGGRGAVAFF.

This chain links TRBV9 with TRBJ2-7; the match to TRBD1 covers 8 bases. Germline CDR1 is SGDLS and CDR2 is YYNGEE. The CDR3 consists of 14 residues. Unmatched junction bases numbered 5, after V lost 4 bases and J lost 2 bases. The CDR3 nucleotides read TGTGCCAGCAGCCCAGGACAGGGTACCTACGAGCAGTACTTC. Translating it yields CASSPGQGTYEQYF. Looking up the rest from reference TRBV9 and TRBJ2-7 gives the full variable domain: DSGVTQTPKHLITATGQRVTLRCSPRSGDLSVYWYQQSLDQGLQFLIQYYNGEERAKGNILERFSAQQFPDLHSELNLSSLELGDSALYFCASSPGQGTYEQYFGPGTRLTVT.

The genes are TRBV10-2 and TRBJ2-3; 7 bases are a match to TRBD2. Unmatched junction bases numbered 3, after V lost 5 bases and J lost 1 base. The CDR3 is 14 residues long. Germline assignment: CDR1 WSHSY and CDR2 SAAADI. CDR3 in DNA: TGCGCCAGCAGTAGCGGGGTGCGCACAGATACGCAGTATTTT. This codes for CASSSGVRTDTQYF.